A single sample is the source of the 2 T cell receptor beta chains below, sequenced in a study of CD8 T cells in Susac syndrome. The RNA input was about 0.5 to 1 ug, and it was reverse transcribed with random hexamers. In TCRdb, the immunoSEQ multiplex PCR reads were re-called with MiXCR into one record per CDR3 protein. This table holds more than 100,000 distinct CDR3 sequences, 80% found once. The specimen was CD8+ T cells from PBMCs. The receptors originated from a human donor with multiple sclerosis.

In this sample, this clonotype turned up once. The rearrangement joins TRBV18 to TRBJ1-2; 8 nucleotides line up with TRBD1. Trimming cost V 3 bases and J 4 bases; bases outside gene matches: 7. Germline V CDR1 and CDR2: KGHSH, LQKENI. The CDR3 totals 15 residues. Here the CDR3 reads CASSPDRGKGYGYTF. The CDR3 nucleotides are TGTGCCAGCTCACCCGACAGGGGAAAAGGCTATGGCTACACCTTC.

The chain employs TRBV12-3 or TRBV12-4 and TRBJ2-3; 8 nucleotides line up with TRBD2. The J segment lost 10 bases and the V segment lost 5 bases, leaving 17 bases of the junction unmatched. The CDR3 spans 16 residues. In DNA form, the CDR3 reads TGTGCCAGCAGTCCCGGGACTAGTGGCCTCGGCAGGGCGCAGTATTTT. Amino acids: CASSPGTSGLGRAQYF.